There are many counts of the clone carrying this T cell receptor beta chain. TCRdb re-called the PCR reads with MiXCR. The sample consists of approximately 35,000 clones, approximately 11% of them appearing once. All patients reached thyroid surgery having received no treatment beforehand. This sample was included in a study of metastatic and nonmetastatic thyroid tumors. CDR1 is SGHDT and CDR2 is YYEEEE in the germline V gene. The CDR3 is 13 residues long. V lost 5 bases to trimming and J lost 6 bases; unmatched junction nucleotides: 4. The sequencing input was blood. The sequence came from a female donor with papillary thyroid cancer or a benign thyroid nodule (not recorded which). Some clones in this sample may be carry-over from other donors' samples. The gene calls are TRBV5-6 and TRBJ2-1; 8 positions match TRBD1. For the CDR3, the DNA is TGTGCCAGCAGGGGAGACAGGGGCAATGAGCAGTTCTTC. It yields the protein CASRGDRGNEQFF.